These 16 T cell receptor beta chains originate from one sample sequenced in a study of OX40 agonist ivuxolimab in advanced cancers. This table comes from immunoSEQ multiplex PCR, and its TCRdb copy is limited to in-frame clones, with some not included. The repertoire holds fewer than 100,000 clones, 70% to 90% seen once, with over 10% in the top ten. Source: CD4+ or CD8+ T cells sorted from blood, taken in a trial of the OX40 agonist ivuxolimab. The receptors originated from an adult with an advanced solid tumor such as melanoma, head and neck, liver or kidney cancer.

The chain employs TRBV18 and TRBJ1-2, with unresolved D. From germline, CDR1 is KGHSH and CDR2 LQKENI. V was cut by 3 bases and J by 4 bases, with 15 bases left in between. The CDR3 covers 15 residues. CDR3 loop: CASSPGDYLLYGYTF. DNA of the CDR3: TGTGCCAGCTCACCGGGAGATTACCTCCTCTATGGCTACACCTTC.

This clone has only one observation. The rearrangement uses TRBV6-5 and TRBJ2-7; 7 bases agree with TRBD1. The CDR3 runs to 13 residues. Germline V gives CDR1 MNHEY, CDR2 SVGAGI. The V and J ends lost 4 bases and 2 bases, in that order; junction bases with no gene match: 2. The CDR3 loop reads CASSFGTAYEQYF. The CDR3 DNA sequence: TGTGCCAGCAGTTTCGGGACAGCCTACGAGCAGTACTTC.

This chain uses TRBV19 with TRBJ2-7, with 8 bases that match TRBD1. Germline loops: CDR1 LNHDA, CDR2 SQIVND (reference sequence). With 6 bases clipped from V and 4 bases from J, the junction kept 8 bases outside the gene matches. The CDR3 loop spans 14 amino acids. CDR3 in DNA: TGTGCCAGTAGCCCAGGACAGGGCGGGTACGAGCAGTACTTC. It is translated as CASSPGQGGYEQYF. Supplemented by reference TRBV19 and TRBJ2-7, the full variable domain reads DGGITQSPKYLFRKEGQNVTLSCEQNLNHDAMYWYRQDPGQGLRLIYYSQIVNDFQKGDIAEGYSVSREKKESFPLTVTSAQKNPTAFYLCASSPGQGGYEQYFGPGTRLTVT.

The rearrangement links TRBV30 to TRBJ2-2; D is possibly TRBD1 (5 bases). The V gene's germline CDR1 is GTSNPN and CDR2 SVGIG (reference sequence). Trimming cost V 3 bases and J 4 bases, with 15 bases left between them. This CDR3 is built from 15 residues. For the CDR3, the DNA is TGTGCCTGGAGCCGTTGGGCAGGGTCCACCGGGGAGCTGTTTTTT. As protein: CAWSRWAGSTGELFF.

The rearrangement joins TRBV27 to TRBJ1-1; D is undetermined. The CDR3 covers 13 residues. Looked up from germline, CDR1 is MNHEY and CDR2 is SMNVEV (reference sequence). V was clipped by 3 bases and J by 1 base, with 6 bases between them. The CDR3 sequence: CASSLAKNTEAFF. The CDR3 DNA reads as TGTGCCAGCAGTTTGGCGAAGAACACTGAAGCTTTCTTT.

This clone has a handful of counts. The chain carries TRBV28 and TRBJ2-3, with 11 bases fitting TRBD1. This CDR3 region has 16 residues. CDR1 and CDR2 from the germline V gene are MDHEN and SYDVKM. V trimming: 0 bases; J trimming: 3 bases; junction bases outside the gene matches: 2. This chain's CDR3 is CASSLWGTGGTDTQYF. CDR3 nucleotide sequence: TGTGCCAGCAGTTTATGGGGGACAGGGGGAACAGATACGCAGTATTTT.

The V and J genes are TRBV28 and TRBJ1-1, with D unclear. Trimming pared 7 bases from V and 3 bases from J, leaving 9 bases between. CDR3 size: 12 residues. The germline gives CDR1 MDHEN, CDR2 SYDVKM. CDR3 nucleotides: TGTGCCAGCACCCCAAGGGACACTGAAGCTTTCTTT. This gives the protein CASTPRDTEAFF.

V and J are TRBV5-1 and TRBJ1-2; D is perhaps TRBD1 (6 bases). The CDR3 runs 17 residues. Per germline, CDR1 SGHRS and CDR2 YFSETQ. V lost 0 bases, J lost 4 bases, and 19 bases lay in between. The CDR3 loop reads CASSLAKDSWIGYGYTF. CDR3 DNA sequence: TGCGCCAGCAGCTTGGCCAAGGACAGTTGGATCGGCTATGGCTACACCTTC.

The chain has TRBV29-1 and TRBJ2-5; D is tentatively TRBD1 or TRBD2 (6 bases each). Germline CDR1 reads SQVTM; CDR2 reads ANQGSEA. V lost 7 bases to trimming and J lost 5 bases, with 14 bases between them. The CDR3 contains 12 residues. CDR3 sequence: CSGRGDRETQYF. The CDR3 region has the DNA TGCAGCGGGAGGGGGGATAGGGAGACCCAGTACTTC.

The chain couples TRBV11-3 to TRBJ1-2, with no clear D. Germline assignment: CDR1 SGHNT and CDR2 YENEEA. V was cut by 4 bases and J by 4 bases, with 13 bases left in between. The CDR3 sequence is 14 residues long. This chain's CDR3 is CASSSSAPAYGYTF. CDR3 DNA sequence: TGTGCCAGCAGCTCTAGTGCCCCAGCCTATGGCTACACCTTC. The whole variable domain, filled in from reference TRBV11-3 and TRBJ1-2, reads EAGVVQSPRYKIIEKKQPVAFWCNPISGHNTLYWYLQNLGQGPELLIRYENEEAVDDSQLPKDRFSAERLKGVDSTLKIQPAELGDSAVYLCASSSSAPAYGYTFGSGTRLTVV.

The chain recombines TRBV19 with TRBJ1-2; weak D call: TRBD1 (6 bases). The CDR3 consists of 13 residues. CDR1 and CDR2 from the germline V gene are LNHDA and SQIVND (reference sequence). V lost 2 bases and J 8 bases, leaving 12 bases between the germline ends. Here the CDR3 reads CASSIYGGRGYTF. As DNA, the CDR3 is TGTGCCAGTAGTATATACGGGGGCCGAGGCTACACCTTC.

This chain joins TRBV6-6 and TRBJ2-4; tentatively, D is TRBD1 (6 bases). Germline CDR1 MNHNY, CDR2 SVGAGI (reference sequence). The V gene lost 1 base and the J gene lost 0 bases, with 7 bases spanning the gap. The CDR3 consists of 15 residues. CDR3 loop: CASSYLGGAKNIQYF. CDR3 sequence (DNA): TGTGCCAGCAGTTACTTAGGGGGAGCCAAAAACATTCAGTACTTC.

This clone appeared once. The chain employs TRBV2 and TRBJ1-4; D is unresolved. Looked up from germline, CDR1 is SNHLY and CDR2 is FYNNEI. This CDR3 is 14 amino acids long. Deletions cut 4 bases from V and 4 bases from J, with 10 bases between. CDR3 sequence (DNA): TGTGCCAGCAGTGCAGGCGGAGATAATGAAAAACTGTTTTTT. Translated: CASSAGGDNEKLFF.

The rearrangement uses TRBV6-5 and TRBJ1-1; D gene unclear. CDR3 size: 14 residues. V was pared by 2 bases and J by 7 bases, with 14 bases between. Germline values: CDR1 MNHEY, CDR2 SVGAGI. DNA for the CDR3: TGTGCCAGCAGTTACGTTTCGGGGTATAATGAAGCTTTCTTT. As protein: CASSYVSGYNEAFF.

V is TRBV11-3 and J is TRBJ1-1; 10 nucleotides line up with TRBD1. The ends lost 5 bases at V and 7 bases at J; junction bases unmatched: 10. The CDR3 spans 15 residues. Germline-derived CDR1 and CDR2 are SGHNT and YENEEA. The CDR3 protein is CASSLPGQGLFEAFF. CDR3 in DNA: TGTGCCAGCAGCCTACCGGGACAGGGGTTATTTGAAGCTTTCTTT.

This clone has a single count. The chain recombines TRBV4-1 with TRBJ2-7; 7 bases agree with TRBD1. Germline loops: CDR1 MGHRA, CDR2 YSYEKL. J lost 2 bases, V lost 4 bases, and 11 bases had no gene match. The CDR3 extends over 16 amino acids. CDR3 nucleotide sequence: TGCGCCAGCAGCCGGCCTCCTGGACAGGCCACCTACGAGCAGTACTTC. It is translated as CASSRPPGQATYEQYF.